The entry below describes one TCR beta chain. Clinical histories supplied by participants themselves formed the basis of cohort assignment. This sample is part of a study of blood T cell repertoires in COVID-19. Sequenced by immunoSEQ multiplex PCR; TCRdb stores in-frame clones only, minus some. The sample has fewer than 250,000 clones; about 91% are singletons. In germline, CDR1 is MNHEY, CDR2 SVGAGI. The V end lost 2 bases, the J end lost 5 bases, and 10 bases lay between the germline ends. The length of the CDR3 is 13 residues. The TCR was taken from a woman aged 25 to 45 with acute COVID-19. The sample was PBMCs or T cells enriched from blood (not recorded which). The V and J genes are TRBV6-5 and TRBJ2-7, with D possibly being TRBD2 (5 bases). The CDR3 sequence is CASSYRDSDEQYF. CDR3 nucleotide sequence: TGTGCCAGCAGTTACAGGGATAGCGACGAGCAGTACTTC.